The source of this TCR beta chain is a study of beta chain features in type 1 diabetes. General study points: The naive, central memory and Treg TCRB repertoires looked more alike in patients than they did in healthy donors. Over-representation of high TCR-expressing cells was a possible consequence of cDNA sequencing.

With regard to this clone: Its cognate antigen is unknown.

This CDR3 region has 17 residues. The germline gives CDR1 LNHNV, CDR2 YYDKDF (reference sequence). V was trimmed by 1 base and J by 2 bases, leaving 15 bases between them. Since all of the isolated RNA was reverse transcribed, expressed TCRB transcripts were what got sequenced. Sequencing was performed with immunoSEQ multiplex PCR; in TCRdb, only in-frame clones are kept and a portion is missing. This sample carries about 260,000 clones, roughly 70% of them seen once, and the ten largest clones take approximately 0.053%. Naive, central memory, regulatory and stem cell-like memory cells within the CD4+ compartment were sorted using CD45RO/CCR7/CD25/CD127/CD95/CD27. Each sorted population was over 98% pure.

The chain carries TRBV15 and TRBJ2-1; D gene unclear. This TCR was recovered from a man aged 25 to 40 in good health. Sequenced sample: naive CD4+ T cells from blood. CDR3 sequence: CATSRAAVSRPYNEQFF. CDR3 DNA: TGTGCCACCAGCAGAGCGGCGGTTAGCCGTCCCTACAATGAGCAGTTCTTC.